What follows are 23 T cell receptor beta chains derived from one specimen sequenced in a study of graft-versus-host responses after intestinal transplantation. Their antigens are not known. Only in-frame clones appear in the TCRdb table, and some are missing; sequencing was by immunoSEQ multiplex PCR. The sample yields around 90,000 clones, about 95% seen once. Sequenced material: unstimulated CD4+ T cells sorted from spleen or lymph node cells, taken before transplant. All receptors derive from a human donor who was the organ donor for an intestinal transplant.

The chain combines TRBV6-1 with TRBJ2-6, with D uncertain. Trimming left V 2 bases short and J 0 bases short, with 14 bases between. This CDR3 has 18 residues. Germline CDR1 MNHNS, CDR2 SASEGT. The CDR3 nucleotides are TGTGCCAGCAGTGAAATGGTGGGTAAGCGCTCTGGGGCCAACGTCCTGACTTTC. Translating gives CASSEMVGKRSGANVLTF.

This clone was seen only once. The same CDR3 also results from other DNA sequences found in this sample. This rearrangement joins TRBV6-6 to TRBJ2-2, with D perhaps TRBD2 (5 bases). Looked up from germline, CDR1 is MNHNY and CDR2 is SVGAGI (reference sequence). V was shortened by 3 bases and J by 5 bases, with 13 bases between the two germline ends. The CDR3 extends over 15 amino acids. Written as DNA, the CDR3 is TGTGCCAGCAGTTATCGGCCAAGAGGGACCGGGGAGCTGTTTTTT. Protein product: CASSYRPRGTGELFF.

The chain uses TRBV6-5 and TRBJ2-5; the D call may be TRBD1 or TRBD2 (5 bases each). With 7 bases removed from V and 6 bases from J, the gap between germline ends came to 18 bases. CDR3 size: 14 residues. Germline loops: CDR1 MNHEY, CDR2 SVGAGI. CDR3 sequence reads: CASKSPGPSKTQYF. Written as DNA, the CDR3 is TGTGCCAGCAAAAGTCCGGGGCCGTCCAAGACCCAGTACTTC.

The chain employs TRBV12-1 and TRBJ1-5; TRBD1 is the table's D call, not checked against the DNA. TRBV12-1 is listed as a pseudogene. This CDR3 comprises 15 residues. CDR3 DNA: TGTGCCAGCAGCCCACAGGGGGAAAGCAATCAGCCCCAGCATTTT. Translation gives CASSPQGESNQPQHF.

V usage is TRBV28 and J usage is TRBJ1-1; TRBD1 matches 11 bases. CDR3 length: 15 amino acids. The V gene's germline CDR1 is MDHEN and CDR2 SYDVKM. After removal of 3 bases from V and 4 bases from J, the junction contained 4 bases not matched to a gene. The CDR3 sequence is CASSFSDRGRTEAFF. CDR3 in DNA: TGTGCCAGCAGTTTTTCGGACAGGGGGCGCACTGAAGCTTTCTTT.

J is TRBJ2-7 and V is TRBV11-3, with D maybe TRBD2 (5 bases). The CDR3 sequence is 13 residues long. The ends were cut back, 2 bases at V and 3 bases at J, with 8 bases in the middle. Per the germline V gene, CDR1 is SGHNT and CDR2 is YENEEA. CDR3 bases: TGTGCCAGCAGCTTATCAGGACTCTACGAGCAGTACTTC. This gives the protein CASSLSGLYEQYF.

V usage is TRBV7-2 and J usage is TRBJ1-1; TRBD1 matches 7 bases. Trimming took 5 bases from V and 0 from J; bases not matched to a gene: 6. The germline V gene encodes CDR1 SGHTA and CDR2 FQGNSA. The CDR3 is made up of 15 amino acids. The CDR3 DNA reads as TGTGCCAGCAGCGCGACCGGGACAGTGAACACTGAAGCTTTCTTT. It yields the protein CASSATGTVNTEAFF.

The chain is built from TRBV18 and TRBJ1-6; D perhaps matches TRBD1 (5 bases). Per the germline V gene, CDR1 is KGHSH and CDR2 is LQKENI. This CDR3 comprises 14 residues. The V and J ends lost 5 bases and 13 bases respectively, with 18 bases between them. The CDR3 DNA is TGTGCCAGCTCAACCGGTGGGACGCAAGTTCCCCTCCACTTT. Translating gives CASSTGGTQVPLHF. The whole variable domain, remainder taken from reference TRBV18 and TRBJ1-6, is NAGVMQNPRHLVRRRGQEARLRCSPMKGHSHVYWYRQLPEEGLKFMVYLQKENIIDESGMPKERFSAEFPKEGPSILRIQQVVRGDSAAYFCASSTGGTQVPLHFGNGTRLTVT.

The V call is TRBV10-3, the J call TRBJ2-3; either TRBD1 or TRBD2 may supply D (6 bases each). Germline assignment: CDR1 ENHRY and CDR2 SYGVKD. V gave up 3 bases and J gave up 0 bases, with 10 bases separating them. The CDR3 runs 15 residues. In DNA, the CDR3 is TGTGCCATCAGTGATGGGGGGCCAAGCACAGATACGCAGTATTTT. Amino acid sequence: CAISDGGPSTDTQYF.

This chain connects TRBV7-9 to TRBJ2-7; 9 bases match TRBD1. The CDR3 is 14 amino acids. Germline lookup yields CDR1 SEHNR and CDR2 FQNEAQ (reference sequence). V shed 7 bases, J shed 4 bases, and the junction held 8 bases outside the gene matches. CDR3 DNA sequence: TGTGCCAGCAACCCCGGGACAGGGTGGTACGAGCAGTACTTC. As protein: CASNPGTGWYEQYF.

The J gene is TRBJ2-1, the V gene TRBV12-5, with 11 bases lining up with TRBD2. The germline V gene has CDR1 LGHNT and CDR2 FRNRAP. The CDR3 is made up of 20 amino acids. After removal of 4 bases from V and 4 bases from J, the junction contained 18 bases not matched to a gene. The chain's CDR3 is CASGSGASHSGGALYNEQFF. The CDR3 DNA reads TGTGCTAGTGGTTCTGGGGCGTCCCATAGCGGGGGGGCGCTTTACAATGAGCAGTTCTTC.

To note about this clone: Other DNA sequences of this sample code for an identical CDR3. V is TRBV6-5 and J is TRBJ1-1; TRBD1 might be the D (6 bases). The germline CDR1 and CDR2 sequences are MNHEY and SVGAGI. This CDR3 spans 14 amino acids. The V and J ends lost 0 bases and 4 bases respectively, with 9 bases between them. The CDR3 loop reads CASSYSGGGTEAFF. The CDR3 bases are TGTGCCAGCAGTTACTCGGGAGGGGGCACTGAAGCTTTCTTT.

V gene TRBV29-1 combines with J gene TRBJ1-2; D gene unclear. CDR3 length: 10 amino acids. Germline CDR1 reads SQVTM; CDR2 reads ANQGSEA. V was pared by 4 bases and J by 0 bases, with 0 bases between. This CDR3 is CSVANYGYTF. CDR3 coding DNA: TGCAGCGTTGCTAACTATGGCTACACCTTC. The full variable domain, in which reference TRBV29-1 and TRBJ1-2 provide the parts outside the CDR3, is SAVISQKPSRDICQRGTSLTIQCQVDSQVTMMFWYRQQPGQSLTLIATANQGSEATYESGFVIDKFPISRPNLTFSTLTVSNMSPEDSSIYLCSVANYGYTFGSGTRLTVV.

The chain has TRBV11-3 and TRBJ2-3, with a possible D match to TRBD2 (5 bases). The V gene's germline CDR1 is SGHNT and CDR2 YENEEA. The CDR3 has 15 amino acids. V lost 5 bases and J lost 6, with 18 bases in between. CDR3 nucleotide sequence: TGTGCCAGCAGCATAGGACTGAACCCCGCGGATACGCAGTATTTT. It translates to CASSIGLNPADTQYF.

CDR3 DNA: TGCGCCAGCAGCCTGGACAGGGTAAACTATGGCTACACCTTC. Protein product: CASSLDRVNYGYTF. The chain uses TRBV4-3 and TRBJ1-2; 8 nucleotides line up with TRBD1. Germline V gene lookup returns CDR1 LGHNA and CDR2 YSLEER. Trimming took 4 bases from V and 2 from J; bases not matched to a gene: 3. The CDR3 contains 14 residues.

The chain links TRBV11-2 to TRBJ2-3, with a weak D call TRBD2 (5 bases). CDR1 SGHAT and CDR2 FQNNGV come from the germline V gene. This CDR3 contains 15 residues. Deletions cut 1 base from V and 2 bases from J, with 10 bases between. CDR3 DNA: TGTGCCAGCAGCTTAGTACCGGGGATCACAGATACGCAGTATTTT. It is translated as CASSLVPGITDTQYF.

V gene TRBV7-9 combines with J gene TRBJ1-1, with D unclear. The CDR3 runs to 11 residues. Germline V gene sequence: CDR1 SEHNR, CDR2 FQNEAQ (reference sequence). With 5 bases removed from V and 5 bases from J, the gap between germline ends came to 6 bases. CDR3 sequence reads: CASSRATEAFF. CDR3 DNA: TGTGCCAGCAGCCGGGCAACTGAAGCTTTCTTT.

This clone occurred once. V gene TRBV2 combines with J gene TRBJ2-1, with a tentative D call TRBD2 (6 bases). This CDR3 comprises 13 residues. V shed 7 bases and J shed 4 bases, with 11 bases lying between them. From germline, CDR1 is SNHLY and CDR2 FYNNEI. The CDR3 loop is CASKGGVYNEQFF. The CDR3 bases are TGTGCCAGCAAGGGCGGGGTATACAATGAGCAGTTCTTC.

This chain joins TRBV7-2 and TRBJ2-7; D remains ambiguous. Deletions cut 1 base from V and 2 bases from J, with 12 bases between. Germline lookup yields CDR1 SGHTA and CDR2 FQGNSA. This CDR3 spans 15 amino acids. CDR3 region: CASSLGAVFAYEQYF. The CDR3 bases are TGTGCCAGCAGCTTAGGGGCAGTGTTTGCCTACGAGCAGTACTTC. Variable domain in full (rest from reference TRBV7-2 and TRBJ2-7): GAGVSQSPSNKVTEKGKDVELRCDPISGHTALYWYRQSLGQGLEFLIYFQGNSAPDKSGLPSDRFSAERTGGSVSTLTIQRTQQEDSAVYLCASSLGAVFAYEQYFGPGTRLTVT.

CDR3 amino acids: CASSLALSGTGELFF. CDR3 nucleotides: TGCGCCAGCAGCTTGGCACTCAGCGGCACCGGGGAGCTGTTTTTT. The J gene is TRBJ2-2, the V gene TRBV5-1; TRBD2 might be the D (5 bases). The V gene lost 0 bases and the J gene lost 4 bases, with 10 bases spanning the gap. Germline lookup yields CDR1 SGHRS and CDR2 YFSETQ. The CDR3 totals 15 residues.

This clone has only one observation. The rearrangement links TRBV27 to TRBJ2-1, with D tentatively TRBD1 (5 bases). V was clipped by 2 bases and J by 4 bases, with 18 bases between them. This CDR3 contains 17 residues. Germline V CDR1 and CDR2: MNHEY, SMNVEV (reference sequence). This CDR3 is CASSLSSGIYVYNEQFF. The CDR3 DNA reads as TGTGCCAGCAGTTTAAGCTCAGGGATATATGTTTACAATGAGCAGTTCTTC.

This clone was seen only once. The chain is built from TRBV5-4 and TRBJ2-7; 8 bases match TRBD2. There are 15 residues in the CDR3. The V and J ends lost 0 bases and 0 bases, in that order; junction bases with no gene match: 2. CDR1 SGHNT and CDR2 YYREEE come from the germline V gene (reference sequence). CDR3 residues: CASSLGGGPSYEQYF. The CDR3 nucleotides are TGTGCCAGCAGCTTGGGCGGGGGGCCCTCCTACGAGCAGTACTTC.

The chain joins TRBV4-1 to TRBJ2-2; D gene ambiguous. Trimming took 1 base from V and 7 from J, leaving 16 bases between them. Germline V CDR1 and CDR2: MGHRA, YSYEKL. There are 16 residues in the CDR3. The CDR3, as DNA: TGCGCCAGCAGCCAAGTGTCCAGCGAGCGTGTCGGGGAGCTGTTTTTT. Its translation: CASSQVSSERVGELFF.